The present entry profiles one T cell receptor beta chain with its context. No antigen is known for it. Per-base qualities were not stored, and no clone one base away is much larger. The immunoSEQ hsTCRB v3.0 assay was used at survey level resolution for TRB variable region sequencing. TRB sequencing targeted a depth of roughly 35,000-50,000 T-cell genomes per sample. TRB libraries were pooled and sequenced on an Illumina MiSeq using a v3 150-cycle kit. As for the authors' bioinformatics: Repertoire analysis was performed in R inside a reproducible Nextflow workflow that covered QC, data transformation and analysis. Custom analyses were implemented in LymphoSeq2, an R package for AIRR-Seq data exploration. A handful of samples yielding fewer than 5000 total TRB sequences were excluded, leaving more than 150 analyzed HIV repertoires. Among the 170 to 200 retained HIV repertoires, approximately 59 were collected before ART initiation and 129 after ART initiation. Repertoires were downsampled to 5000 TRB nucleotide sequences, with summary statistics averaged over 100 downsampling iterations. The analysis kept only TRB sequences whose CDR3 regions were at least seven amino acids long. Diversity was assessed using a clonality score derived from Shannon entropy and using the Gini coefficient. Repertoire networks linked the top 5000 CDR3 amino acid sequences whenever two sequences differed by an edit distance of one. For TRB CDR3 amino acid sequences, GLIPH2 was used to predict antigen specificity groups and MHC restriction. To flag known CMV, EBV, HIV or tissue antigen associations, CDR3 amino acid sequences were matched against VDJdb and McPAS-TCR. Pre-ART, post-ART and control groups were compared with Wilcoxon signed-rank tests and Holm-Bonferroni correction. The table was pulled from immuneACCESS by TCRdb, which kept in-frame rearrangements only. Such tables lose some clones; where checked, under half of the loss comes from unresolved V genes, and the rest has no known cause. V, J and clone size reflect that table, while D and trimming were determined from the DNA. The sample table records tens of thousands of clones; around nine tenths of these occur just once. The ten largest clones add up to 5.3% of the sample.

Participants were included only if at least one PBMC sample before ART initiation and at least two post-ART samples were available. All participants with HIV were treated in the United States of America. Before DNA extraction, cryopreserved samples of roughly 0.85-10 million PBMC were thawed and washed. At the time of the earliest PBMC sample for each participant with HIV, ages ranged from roughly 23 to 60 years. PBMC samples were contributed by each participant from 1-4 timepoints before ART initiation and 2-8 timepoints after ART initiation, with a median of 7 samples. Serial HIV viral load, CD4+ T-cell count, ART history and demographic data were obtained for every participant. A Qiagen kit on a QIAcube was used to extract genomic DNA from unsorted PBMC, with samples processed in batches of 12. The entry originates in a study of long-term antiretroviral therapy in people with HIV (dated by TCRdb to between 2021 and 2023). Regarding the complete study: The earliest samples were collected about a decade before the 2015 WHO recommendation for immediate ART, when ART was typically delayed until CD4 counts fell. Of the roughly 30 participants with HIV, approximately ten were female. A retrospective serial study tested whether changes in peripheral blood TRB repertoire composition and diversity were associated with ART initiation and durable HIV suppression. From 30 adults with confirmed HIV infection, the cohort provided approximately 190 cryopreserved PBMC samples, gathered serially across a mean of approximately six years (range 1-12). No cross-contamination during QIAcube processing turned up in test extractions that ran a monoclonal T-cell line alongside some 34 polyclonal samples.

Study-level results and caveats: The repertoire was dominated across all time points by expanded TRB clones identified before ART initiation, although this dominance was seen to fluctuate and to decrease in many PLHIV after ART. Because pre-ART samples had limited cell numbers, unsorted PBMC were profiled rather than sorted CD4+ and CD8+ T cells. The samples span the years 2004 to 2017, and the ART regimens used at that time may not be as effective as current regimens. Starting ART was linked to a significant rise in TRB diversity, yet even after long-term ART the diversity remained significantly lower than in transplant donor controls. Compared with controls, HIV repertoires had narrower CDR3 length ranges, and the network structure pointed to an antigen-experienced repertoire that shifted only slightly toward naive after ART. No data were available on ART adherence, viral resistance or therapy changes, limiting inferences about post-ART repertoire changes. Limited PBMC availability meant only the TCR beta chain was sequenced, without alpha chain pairing.

The CDR3, cysteine through phenylalanine, is 14 amino acids long. Left in the record is the CDR3 DNA by itself, 42 bases read in frame from the first base. The CDR1 and CDR2 encoded by the germline V gene are SGHTA and FQGTGA. The V end loses 0 bases and the J end loses 4 bases, and a stretch of 6 bases separates them. This clonotype originated in a man aged 25 to 40 with HIV. The sample here was unsorted PBMCs, taken more than 4.3 years after starting antiretroviral therapy. The chain employs TRBV7-3 and TRBJ2-2; TRBD2 might be the D gene, on 6 matching bases. The DNA sequence is given as TGTGCCAGCAGCTTAACGGGGGGCACCGGGGAGCTGTTTTTT. The resulting protein is CASSLTGGTGELFF.